The entry below describes one TCR beta chain. Some clones are missing from TCRdb's copy, which holds only in-frame ones; the method was immunoSEQ multiplex PCR. Among fewer than 8,000 clones, approximately 80% were seen once, and the ten largest hold roughly 17%. The data originate from a study of preoperative IRX-2 immunotherapy in early breast cancer. The CDR3 consists of 14 residues. Trimming removed 6 bases at V and 4 bases at J, with 15 bases between. Germline assignment: CDR1 MNHGY and CDR2 SAAAGT. Treatment indicated: preoperative locoregional IRX-2 cytokine immunotherapy. Preoperative locoregional IRX-2 cytokine immunotherapy was tested in the phase Ib source study.

This sequence was found in a human donor with breast cancer. Sequenced here: tumor tissue, sampled after IRX-2 immunotherapy. This chain connects TRBV6-8 to TRBJ1-1, with D possibly being TRBD1 (6 bases). DNA of the CDR3: TGTGCCAGCAGACACGACCAGGGGCTCACTGAAGCTTTCTTT. Translated, it gives CASRHDQGLTEAFF.